This T cell receptor beta chain originates from a study of regulatory T cells in long-lasting Graves disease. Time point of the sample: newly diagnosed GD, antithyroid drugs for less than 3 months. Scientists built the TCR library using RNA that was extracted from PBMCs. This CDR3 is built from 13 residues. Germline V CDR1 and CDR2: MNHEY, SMNVEV (reference sequence). Trimming took 0 bases from V and 6 from J, leaving 9 bases between them. Libraries of TCR beta came from iRepertoire HTBI primers plus Arm-PCR of CDR3 regions. TCRdb ran MiXCR on the multiplex PCR reads and lists one entry per CDR3 protein. The table includes hundreds of thousands of distinct CDR3 sequences, roughly 15% detected once. This clonotype was counted only a few times. The same specimen was also included in a second study, on T cells in Graves' hyperthyroidism and ophthalmopathy.

The sample was peripheral blood mononuclear cells (PBMCs), taken at new diagnosis, from a patient treated with antithyroid drugs. This clonotype was obtained from a young woman with Graves disease. The V and J genes are TRBV27 and TRBJ2-7; D remains ambiguous. The CDR3 is CASSLSTWGEQYF. CDR3 DNA sequence: TGTGCCAGCAGTTTATCGACGTGGGGCGAGCAGTACTTC.